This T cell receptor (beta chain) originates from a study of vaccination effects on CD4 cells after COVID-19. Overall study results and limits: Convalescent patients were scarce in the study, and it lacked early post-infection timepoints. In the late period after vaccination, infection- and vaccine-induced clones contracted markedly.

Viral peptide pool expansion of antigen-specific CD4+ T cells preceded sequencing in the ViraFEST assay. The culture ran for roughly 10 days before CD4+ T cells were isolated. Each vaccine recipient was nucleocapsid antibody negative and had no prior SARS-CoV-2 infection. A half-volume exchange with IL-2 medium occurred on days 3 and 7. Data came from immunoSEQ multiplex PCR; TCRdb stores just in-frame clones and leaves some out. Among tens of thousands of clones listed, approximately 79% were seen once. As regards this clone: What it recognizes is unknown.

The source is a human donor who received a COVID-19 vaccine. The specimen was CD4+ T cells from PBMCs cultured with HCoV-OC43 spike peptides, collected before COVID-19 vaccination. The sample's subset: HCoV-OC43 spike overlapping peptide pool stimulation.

As DNA, the CDR3 is TGCGCCAGCAGCCAGGGGGTCGGGAACACTGAAGCTTTCTTT. Protein product: CASSQGVGNTEAFF. The gene calls are TRBV5-1 and TRBJ1-1; 7 bases agree with TRBD1. Germline CDR1 is SGHRS and CDR2 is YFSETQ. This CDR3 region has 14 residues. Trimming removed 4 bases from V and 1 base from J; junction bases left unmatched: 4.